The 23 T cell receptor beta chains given below trace back to one sample, sequenced in a study of T cell responses to AZD1222 COVID-19 vaccine. Profiling relied on immunoSEQ multiplex PCR, and the TCRdb table lists in-frame clones only, not all of them. The table lists some 110,000 clones, roughly 86% of them singletons. Material: peripheral blood, obtained 28 days after the second dose of the MenACWY control vaccine. These receptors were taken from an adult who received the MenACWY meningococcal vaccine as a control.

DNA of the CDR3: TGTGCCAGCAGCTTAGATATGAACACTGAAGCTTTCTTT. Translated: CASSLDMNTEAFF. The gene calls are TRBV5-6 and TRBJ1-1; D is undetermined. Trimming pared 2 bases from V and 0 bases from J, leaving 5 bases between. Per the germline V gene, CDR1 is SGHDT and CDR2 is YYEEEE. The CDR3 runs 13 residues.

The V and J genes are TRBV4-1 and TRBJ1-3; 7 nucleotides line up with TRBD1. The CDR3 is made up of 15 amino acids. V lost 4 bases to trimming and J lost 1 base; unmatched junction nucleotides: 4. The V gene's germline CDR1 is MGHRA and CDR2 YSYEKL. DNA for the CDR3: TGCGCCAGCAGCCCTCAGGGGGTGTCTGGAAACACCATATATTTT. It is translated as CASSPQGVSGNTIYF.

The chain couples TRBV7-9 to TRBJ2-7, with 14 nucleotides matching TRBD2. The V and J ends lost 4 bases and 5 bases, in that order; junction bases with no gene match: 10. The CDR3 is 17 residues long. CDR1 and CDR2 from the germline V gene are SEHNR and FQNEAQ (reference sequence). The CDR3 bases are TGTGCCAGCAGCTCGGGACTAGCGGGGGTCGGGTTGAACGAGCAGTACTTC. Amino acids: CASSSGLAGVGLNEQYF.

The rearrangement uses TRBV24-1 and TRBJ2-3, with D tentatively TRBD1 or TRBD2 (5 bases each). There are 12 residues in the CDR3. Trimming stripped 9 bases from V and 2 bases from J, with 8 bases between. CDR1 and CDR2 (germline): KGHDR, SFDVKD. The CDR3 DNA is TGTGCCACCGGGGACGCCACAGATACGCAGTATTTT. It encodes CATGDATDTQYF.

This rearrangement joins TRBV9 to TRBJ2-1, with D hard to call. The CDR3 totals 13 residues. Germline CDR1 SGDLS, CDR2 YYNGEE. The V end lost 1 base, the J end lost 9 bases, and 11 bases lay between the germline ends. Written as DNA, the CDR3 is TGTGCCAGCAGCGTATTCGCCGCTTCTGAGCAGTTCTTC. It translates to CASSVFAASEQFF.

This clone was counted a single time. The V call is TRBV5-1, the J call TRBJ1-3; D remains ambiguous. Germline V gene lookup returns CDR1 SGHRS and CDR2 YFSETQ. Deletions cut 0 bases from V and 0 bases from J, with 7 bases between. This CDR3 has 15 residues. CDR3: CASSLDGRSGNTIYF. In DNA, the CDR3 is TGCGCCAGCAGCTTGGACGGACGCTCTGGAAACACCATATATTTT. Supplemented by reference TRBV5-1 and TRBJ1-3, the full variable domain reads KAGVTQTPRYLIKTRGQQVTLSCSPISGHRSVSWYQQTPGQGLQFLFEYFSETQRNKGNFPGRFSGRQFSNSRSEMNVSTLELGDSALYLCASSLDGRSGNTIYFGEGSWLTVV.

The chain employs TRBV6-2 or TRBV6-3 and TRBJ2-7; D is perhaps TRBD2 (7 bases). Germline-derived CDR1 and CDR2 are MNHEY and SVGEGT. V shed 6 bases and J shed 0 bases, with 12 bases lying between them. CDR3 length equals 14 residues. CDR3 DNA: TGTGCCAGCAGCCGCGGGGGCCGCTCCTACGAGCAGTACTTC. Its translation: CASSRGGRSYEQYF.

The chain carries TRBV28 and TRBJ2-1; D ambiguous. V was shortened by 6 bases and J by 4 bases, with 13 bases between the two germline ends. Per the germline V gene, CDR1 is MDHEN and CDR2 is SYDVKM. This CDR3 comprises 14 residues. CDR3 nucleotide sequence: TGTGCCAGCAGACTACCGGGCCTGTACAATGAGCAGTTCTTC. Translation gives CASRLPGLYNEQFF.

The chain has TRBV7-3 and TRBJ1-1, with no clear D. V dropped 4 bases and J dropped 7 bases, with 19 bases sitting between them. The germline gives CDR1 SGHTA, CDR2 FQGTGA. This CDR3 is built from 15 residues. The CDR3 DNA sequence: TGTGCCAGCAGCTCCGGTCAAGTTCGCGGACTTGAAGCTTTCTTT. Amino acid sequence: CASSSGQVRGLEAFF. The full variable domain, rest sourced from reference TRBV7-3 and TRBJ1-1, is GAGVSQTPSNKVTEKGKYVELRCDPISGHTALYWYRQSLGQGPEFLIYFQGTGAADDSGLPNDRFFAVRPEGSVSTLKIQRTERGDSAVYLCASSSGQVRGLEAFFGQGTRLTVV.

The chain carries TRBV15 and TRBJ1-2, with a weak D call TRBD1 (6 bases). The CDR3 runs to 14 residues. With 0 bases removed from V and 7 bases from J, the gap between germline ends came to 12 bases. CDR1 LNHNV and CDR2 YYDKDF come from the germline V gene (reference sequence). The CDR3 sequence: CATSRDRGDLGYTF. CDR3 in DNA: TGTGCCACCAGCAGAGACAGGGGCGACCTTGGCTACACCTTC.

The gene calls are TRBV11-2 and TRBJ2-7, with 7 bases fitting TRBD1. CDR1 and CDR2 (germline): SGHAT, FQNNGV. The CDR3 has 14 amino acids. V dropped 1 base and J dropped 2; count of bases not matched to a gene: 2. In DNA form, the CDR3 reads TGTGCCAGCAGCTTAGTAGGACAGGCCTACGAGCAGTACTTC. It is translated as CASSLVGQAYEQYF.

The chain uses TRBV3-1 (or the pseudogene TRBV3-2) and TRBJ1-1; 10 nucleotides align to TRBD1. Losses at the gene ends were 6 bases for V and 1 base for J; bases not matched to a gene: 8. The CDR3 totals 16 residues. The germline CDR1 and CDR2 sequences are LGHDT and YNNKEL (reference sequence). CDR3 sequence: CASRTGTGAANTEAFF. The CDR3 DNA reads as TGTGCCAGCAGAACCGGGACAGGGGCGGCGAACACTGAAGCTTTCTTT.

The genes are TRBV6-6 and TRBJ1-1, with D tentatively TRBD1 (5 bases). The V gene's germline CDR1 is MNHNY and CDR2 SVGAGI (reference sequence). V gave up 7 bases and J gave up 1 base, with 13 bases separating them. This CDR3 has 14 amino acids. The CDR3 coding sequence is TGTGCCAGCATTCCCAGGGCGAAGAACACTGAAGCTTTCTTT. This translates into CASIPRAKNTEAFF.

The chain employs TRBV7-8 and TRBJ2-7; D possibly corresponds to TRBD1 (6 bases). Trimming cost V 2 bases and J 5 bases, with 13 bases left between them. CDR1 and CDR2 (germline): SGHVS, FQNEAQ. The CDR3 runs to 14 residues. The CDR3 protein is CASSLRPQGNEQYF. In nucleotides, the CDR3 is TGTGCCAGCAGCTTAAGGCCCCAGGGGAACGAGCAGTACTTC.

This chain connects TRBV24-1 to TRBJ2-2, with 7 bases matching TRBD1. Germline V lookup: CDR1 KGHDR, CDR2 SFDVKD. The CDR3 loop spans 16 amino acids. Losses at the gene ends were 3 bases for V and 0 bases for J; bases not matched to a gene: 3. For the CDR3, the DNA is TGTGCCACCAGTGATCCCGGGACAGCGAACACCGGGGAGCTGTTTTTT. This sequence encodes CATSDPGTANTGELFF.

The chain uses TRBV5-6 and TRBJ1-5; 9 bases align to TRBD1. CDR1 is SGHDT, CDR2 YYEEEE, per germline. This CDR3 has 14 residues. V gave up 0 bases and J gave up 7 bases; unmatched junction bases: 2. CDR3 DNA sequence: TGTGCCAGCAGCTTGGGACAGGGGGGACAGCCCCAGCATTTT. Its translation: CASSLGQGGQPQHF.

This clone appeared a few times. The rearrangement links TRBV5-1 to TRBJ1-1, with D possibly TRBD1 on 6 matching bases. The CDR3 loop spans 15 amino acids. The V end was cut by 1 base, the J end by 1 base, with 11 bases between. CDR1 and CDR2 from the germline V gene are SGHRS and YFSETQ. CDR3: CASSLRTAKNTEAFF. CDR3 nucleotide sequence: TGCGCCAGCAGCTTGAGGACAGCAAAGAACACTGAAGCTTTCTTT.

This rearrangement joins TRBV3-1 (or the pseudogene TRBV3-2) to TRBJ2-7; D might be TRBD1 (6 bases). There are 14 residues in the CDR3. Germline V CDR1 and CDR2: LGHDT, YNNKEL (reference sequence). The germline V and J ends were trimmed by 3 bases and 6 bases, with 15 bases remaining between them. The CDR3: CASSHQTGGSEQYF. Written as DNA, the CDR3 is TGTGCCAGCAGCCATCAGACAGGTGGCTCCGAGCAGTACTTC.

This clone has just one count. This chain joins TRBV7-2 and TRBJ1-3; D unresolved. The CDR3 is 19 amino acids. The germline gives CDR1 SGHTA, CDR2 FQGNSA. Trimming took 2 bases from V and 0 from J, leaving 20 bases between them. The CDR3 DNA is TGTGCCAGCAGCTTAACCGCTTATAAGACCGTTAACTCTGGAAACACCATATATTTT. Translated: CASSLTAYKTVNSGNTIYF.

V is TRBV2 and J is TRBJ1-5; 7 nucleotides line up with TRBD1. The V and J ends lost 5 bases and 10 bases, in that order; junction bases with no gene match: 11. Germline assignment: CDR1 SNHLY and CDR2 FYNNEI. The CDR3 is made up of 14 amino acids. CDR3 nucleotide sequence: TGTGCCAGCAGTCTCAGGGGGGACCAGGGTCCCCAGCATTTT. It yields the protein CASSLRGDQGPQHF.

V gene TRBV6-4 combines with J gene TRBJ1-4; 8 bases agree with TRBD1. The J segment lost 7 bases and the V segment lost 1 base, leaving 5 bases of the junction unmatched. The CDR3 contains 15 residues. Germline loops: CDR1 MRHNA, CDR2 SNTAGT. Here the CDR3 reads CASSDLETGGEKLFF. The CDR3 DNA follows: TGTGCCAGCAGTGACTTAGAAACAGGGGGTGAAAAACTGTTTTTT.

The CDR3 sequence: CATGNSKSSYEQYF. The CDR3 nucleotides are TGTGCCACCGGCAACAGCAAGAGCTCCTACGAGCAGTACTTC. The genes are TRBV10-3 and TRBJ2-7; no reliable D call. Looked up from germline, CDR1 is ENHRY and CDR2 is SYGVKD. This CDR3 has 14 residues. Trimming removed 10 bases at V and 0 bases at J, with 16 bases between.

The chain has TRBV2 and TRBJ1-6, with 8 nucleotides matching TRBD1. Losses at the gene ends were 2 bases for V and 7 bases for J; bases not matched to a gene: 1. The germline V gene has CDR1 SNHLY and CDR2 FYNNEI. This CDR3 comprises 14 residues. Written as DNA, the CDR3 is TGTGCCAGCAGTGAATGGACAGGGAATTCACCCCTCCACTTT. This codes for CASSEWTGNSPLHF.